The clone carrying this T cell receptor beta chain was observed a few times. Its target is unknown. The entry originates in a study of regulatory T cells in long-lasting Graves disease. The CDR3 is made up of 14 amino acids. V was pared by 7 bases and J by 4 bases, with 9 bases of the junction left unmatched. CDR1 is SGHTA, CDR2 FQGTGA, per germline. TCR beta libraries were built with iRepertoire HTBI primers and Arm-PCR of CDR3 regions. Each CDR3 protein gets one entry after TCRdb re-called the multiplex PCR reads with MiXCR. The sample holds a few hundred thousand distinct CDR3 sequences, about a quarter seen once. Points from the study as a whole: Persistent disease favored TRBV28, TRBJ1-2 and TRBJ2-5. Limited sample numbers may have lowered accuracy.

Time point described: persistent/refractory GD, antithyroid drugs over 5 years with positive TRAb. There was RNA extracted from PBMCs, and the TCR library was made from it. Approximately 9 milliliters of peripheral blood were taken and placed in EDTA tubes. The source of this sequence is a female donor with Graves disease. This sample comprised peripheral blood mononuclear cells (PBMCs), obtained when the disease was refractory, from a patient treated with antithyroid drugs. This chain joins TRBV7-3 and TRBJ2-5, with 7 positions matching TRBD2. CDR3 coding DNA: TGTGCCAGCAAATTTAGAGCGGGATCAGAGACCCAGTACTTC. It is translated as CASKFRAGSETQYF.